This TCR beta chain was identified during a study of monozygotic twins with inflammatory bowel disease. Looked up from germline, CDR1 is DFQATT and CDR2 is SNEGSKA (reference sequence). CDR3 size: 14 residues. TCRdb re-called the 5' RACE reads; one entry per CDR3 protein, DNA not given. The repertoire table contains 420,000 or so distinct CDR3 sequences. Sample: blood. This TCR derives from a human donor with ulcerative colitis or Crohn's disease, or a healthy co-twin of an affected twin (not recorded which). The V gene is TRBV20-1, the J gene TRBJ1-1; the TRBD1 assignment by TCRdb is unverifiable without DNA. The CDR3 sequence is CSAREPGHPIEAFF.